Each of the 21 T cell receptor beta chains below was sequenced from the same sample in a study of identical twins (TCRdb year 2016). Receptors were amplified or captured by 5' RACE. TCRdb shows the sequencer as Illumina HiSeq 2000. The public sequencing data were trimmed at Q25 with fastp and processed into clonotypes with MiXCR by TCRdb, which kept only in-frame beta chains. Entries are consolidated by CDR3 protein sequence, retaining the most common genes and DNA. Present in this sample are about 200,000 distinct CDR3 sequences, about a tenth of which were seen just once. Roughly 5% of the sample goes to the ten largest clones. Material for sequencing was memory (CD45RO+) T cells sorted from blood. Explained via the paper, the cell subset or site label denotes: CD45RO+ enriched T cells. These receptors were taken from a woman between 18 and 29 years old in good health.

J is TRBJ1-1 and V is TRBV6-1; TRBD1 agrees at 10 bases. This CDR3 is built from 13 residues. V lost 3 bases, J lost 7 bases, and 2 bases stayed unmatched. Per the germline V gene, CDR1 is MNHNS and CDR2 is SASEGT. The CDR3 loop reads CASSEDRGGEAFF. As DNA, the CDR3 is TGTGCCAGCAGTGAGGACAGGGGGGGTGAAGCTTTCTTT.

The table lists this clonotype with a few counts. The chain links TRBV12-5 to TRBJ2-2; no clear D gene. The length of the CDR3 is 12 residues. Germline lookup yields CDR1 LGHNT and CDR2 FRNRAP. V was cut by 2 bases and J by 2 bases, with 0 bases left in between. CDR3 amino acids: CASGLNTGELFF. In DNA form, the CDR3 reads TGTGCTAGTGGTTTGAACACCGGGGAGCTGTTTTTT.

This clonotype turned up a few times. This chain uses TRBV12-3 or TRBV12-4 with TRBJ1-5; D is perhaps TRBD1 (5 bases). Trimming removed 2 bases from V and 7 bases from J, with 12 bases in between. The CDR3 length is 14 residues. The DNA for the CDR3 is TGTGCCAGCAGTTTATCCAGGGTGCAACAGCCCCAGCATTTT. Amino acids: CASSLSRVQQPQHF.

The V call is TRBV4-1, the J call TRBJ2-3, with TRBD2 identical over 8 bases. The trim removed 2 bases at V and 0 bases at J, leaving 10 bases unmatched. There are 18 residues in the CDR3. Looked up from germline, CDR1 is MGHRA and CDR2 is YSYEKL. Here the CDR3 reads CASSQLPAGGRSTDTQYF. The CDR3 nucleotides are TGCGCCAGCAGCCAACTCCCTGCTGGCGGGAGGAGCACAGATACGCAGTATTTT.

V gene TRBV19 combines with J gene TRBJ2-1; a weak D match, TRBD2 (5 bases). The ends were cut back, 6 bases at V and 10 bases at J, with 25 bases in the middle. Germline lookup yields CDR1 LNHDA and CDR2 SQIVND (reference sequence). The CDR3 is 16 residues long. The CDR3 spells CASSRSGRDRIWEQFF. The DNA for the CDR3 is TGTGCCAGTAGCCGCAGCGGACGAGATAGGATTTGGGAGCAGTTCTTC.

The chain links TRBV6-1 to TRBJ1-6, with TRBD1 matching over 10 bases. Per the germline V gene, CDR1 is MNHNS and CDR2 is SASEGT. Losses at the gene ends were 6 bases for V and 10 bases for J; bases not matched to a gene: 6. The CDR3 consists of 14 residues. The CDR3, as DNA: TGTGCCAGCAGCGACAGGGGGCGAAGGTCACCCCTCCACTTT. The encoded protein is CASSDRGRRSPLHF.

A few counts support this clonotype. The chain combines TRBV20-1 with TRBJ2-1, with 10 bases that match TRBD2. Losses at the gene ends were 0 bases for V and 1 base for J; bases not matched to a gene: 6. This CDR3 is 17 amino acids long. CDR1 and CDR2 (germline): DFQATT, SNEGSKA (reference sequence). CDR3 nucleotides: TGCAGTGCTAGAGATCCTCTAGCGGGGGAATCCTACAATGAGCAGTTCTTC. Translating gives CSARDPLAGESYNEQFF.

This clonotype was observed at least ten times. The CDR3 DNA sequence: TGCAGTGCCCGGGACAGGGGGCCAGATACGCAGTATTTT. It encodes CSARDRGPDTQYF. The chain employs TRBV20-1 and TRBJ2-3, with TRBD1 matching over 12 bases. The germline V gene encodes CDR1 DFQATT and CDR2 SNEGSKA (reference sequence). V dropped 6 bases and J dropped 4; count of bases not matched to a gene: 2. The CDR3 totals 13 residues.

This clonotype was counted a few times. The chain combines TRBV20-1 with TRBJ2-1; 13 nucleotides line up with TRBD2. CDR3 length: 15 amino acids. Germline assignment: CDR1 DFQATT and CDR2 SNEGSKA (reference sequence). V shed 6 bases, J shed 2 bases, and the junction held 4 bases outside the gene matches. The CDR3 loop is CSARTSGRTYNEQFF. The CDR3 coding sequence is TGCAGTGCCAGGACTAGCGGGAGAACCTACAATGAGCAGTTCTTC.

V and J are TRBV9 and TRBJ2-3; D ambiguous. V lost 3 bases to trimming and J lost 2 bases, with 7 bases between them. The CDR3 spans 13 residues. Germline lookup yields CDR1 SGDLS and CDR2 YYNGEE. The CDR3 DNA follows: TGTGCCAGCAGCGAGGCCCTCACAGATACGCAGTATTTT. This translates into CASSEALTDTQYF. The whole variable domain, filled in from reference TRBV9 and TRBJ2-3, reads DSGVTQTPKHLITATGQRVTLRCSPRSGDLSVYWYQQSLDQGLQFLIQYYNGEERAKGNILERFSAQQFPDLHSELNLSSLELGDSALYFCASSEALTDTQYFGPGTRLTVL.

On this clonotype itself: One junction end does not reproduce the germline sequence, and a read error may be involved. The CDR3 sequence is CASSYTGEETKYF. CDR3 sequence (DNA): TGTGCCAGCAGTTACACGGGCGAAGAGACCAAGTACTTC. The chain joins TRBV6-5 to TRBJ2-5; unclear D gene. CDR1 is MNHEY, CDR2 SVGAGI, per germline. The length of the CDR3 is 13 residues.

CDR3 DNA sequence: TGTGCCGGGGGACAGGGAGAGGTCGGGGAGCTGTTTTTT. Residues: CAGGQGEVGELFF. The J gene is TRBJ2-2, the V gene TRBV2, with 9 bases aligning to TRBD1. Germline values: CDR1 SNHLY, CDR2 FYNNEI. The ends lost 11 bases at V and 7 bases at J; junction bases unmatched: 8. This CDR3 spans 13 amino acids.

The CDR3 DNA reads as TGCAGTACCCGGGAGGGCCACAGGAATGAGCAGTTCTTC. Translated: CSTREGHRNEQFF. The chain employs TRBV20-1 and TRBJ2-1, with 8 bases fitting TRBD2. This CDR3 has 13 amino acids. Trimming at V came to 8 bases and at J to 7 bases, leaving 10 bases not matched to a gene. CDR1 DFQATT and CDR2 SNEGSKA come from the germline V gene (reference sequence).

This chain uses TRBV5-1 with TRBJ1-2, with D perhaps TRBD1 (6 bases). The CDR3 consists of 15 residues. Germline V lookup: CDR1 SGHRS, CDR2 YFSETQ. The V end was cut by 1 base, the J end by 4 bases, with 14 bases between. The CDR3 nucleotides are TGCGCCAGCAGCTTGACAGGGCAGGAGAGCTATGGCTACACCTTC. Translation: CASSLTGQESYGYTF.

This sequence joins TRBV20-1 and TRBJ1-1; 8 nucleotides line up with TRBD1. The CDR3 length is 13 residues. V shed 4 bases and J 5 bases; nucleotides not matched to a gene: 6. CDR1 DFQATT and CDR2 SNEGSKA come from the germline V gene (reference sequence). CDR3 protein: CSAIKQGGTEAFF. The DNA of the CDR3 is TGCAGTGCTATAAAACAGGGGGGTACTGAAGCTTTCTTT.

This clonotype occurred a few times. This chain uses TRBV2 with TRBJ1-6; D remains ambiguous. The CDR3 runs to 15 residues. Per the germline V gene, CDR1 is SNHLY and CDR2 is FYNNEI. V was shortened by 3 bases and J by 7 bases, with 13 bases between the two germline ends. The CDR3 DNA follows: TGTGCCAGCAGTGAGGGAAGAGTTAACAATTCACCCCTCCACTTT. This codes for CASSEGRVNNSPLHF.

This clonotype was recorded a few times. The chain joins TRBV6-6 to TRBJ2-7; TRBD1 aligns across 10 bases. V lost 10 bases and J lost 5; bases outside the gene matches: 5. The CDR3 covers 12 residues. CDR1 MNHNY and CDR2 SVGAGI come from the germline V gene (reference sequence). CDR3 coding DNA: TGTGCCACCCGGGACAGGGGCCACGAGCAGTACTTC. This codes for CATRDRGHEQYF.

This sequence joins TRBV12-3 or TRBV12-4 and TRBJ1-5; 8 bases fit TRBD1. There are 14 residues in the CDR3. J lost 2 bases, V lost 5 bases, and 2 bases had no gene match. The CDR3 DNA reads as TGTGCCAGCAGTCAACAGGGGGGCAATCAGCCCCAGCATTTT. The encoded protein is CASSQQGGNQPQHF.

This clonotype has more than one count but fewer than ten. V gene TRBV5-1 combines with J gene TRBJ2-1; the match to TRBD1 covers 7 bases. J was trimmed by 5 bases and V by 5 bases; bases with no gene match: 4. The CDR3 has 13 residues. Germline values: CDR1 SGHRS, CDR2 YFSETQ. CDR3 nucleotide sequence: TGCGCCAGCAGGCAGGGGGACAACAATGAGCAGTTCTTC. Its protein is CASRQGDNNEQFF.

The CDR3 here is CASSLLGQGNNEQFF. The CDR3 DNA is TGTGCCAGCTCACTACTGGGACAGGGCAACAATGAGCAGTTCTTC. The chain recombines TRBV19 with TRBJ2-1; 9 bases are shared with TRBD1. The CDR3 is made up of 15 amino acids. V dropped 9 bases and J dropped 5; count of bases not matched to a gene: 11. Germline values: CDR1 LNHDA, CDR2 SQIVND (reference sequence).

This clonotype was detected a few times. This rearrangement joins TRBV6-2 or TRBV6-3 to TRBJ1-1; D is perhaps TRBD1 (6 bases). Germline V gene sequence: CDR1 MNHEY, CDR2 SVGEGT. V was clipped by 4 bases and J by 4 bases, with 13 bases between them. The CDR3 sequence is 14 residues long. The CDR3 nucleotides are TGTGCCAGCAGTTTTTTCTCGGGGGCCACTGAAGCTTTCTTT. Protein: CASSFFSGATEAFF.